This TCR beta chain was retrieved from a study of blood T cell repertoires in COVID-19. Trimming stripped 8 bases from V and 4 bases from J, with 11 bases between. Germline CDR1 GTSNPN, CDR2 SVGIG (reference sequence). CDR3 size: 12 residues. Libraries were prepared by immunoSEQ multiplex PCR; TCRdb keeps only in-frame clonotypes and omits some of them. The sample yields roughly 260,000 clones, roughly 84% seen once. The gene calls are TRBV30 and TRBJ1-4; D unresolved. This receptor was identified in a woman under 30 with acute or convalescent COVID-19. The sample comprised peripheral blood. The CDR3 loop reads CALRDDNEKLFF. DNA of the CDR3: TGTGCCCTCCGGGATGATAATGAAAAACTGTTTTTT. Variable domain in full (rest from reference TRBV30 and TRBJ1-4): SQTIHQWPATLVQPVGSPLSLECTVEGTSNPNLYWYRQAAGRGLQLLFYSVGIGQISSEVPQNLSASRPQDRQFILSSKKLLLSDSGFYLCALRDDNEKLFFGSGTQLSVL.